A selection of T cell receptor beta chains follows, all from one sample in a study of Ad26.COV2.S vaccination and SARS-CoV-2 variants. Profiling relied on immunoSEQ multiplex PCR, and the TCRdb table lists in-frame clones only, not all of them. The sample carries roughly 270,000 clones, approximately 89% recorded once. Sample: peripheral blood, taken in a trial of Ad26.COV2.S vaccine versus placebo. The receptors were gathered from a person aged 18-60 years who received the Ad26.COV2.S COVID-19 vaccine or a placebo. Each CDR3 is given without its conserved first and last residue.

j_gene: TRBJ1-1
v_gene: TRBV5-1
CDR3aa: ASSFREKEKTEAF

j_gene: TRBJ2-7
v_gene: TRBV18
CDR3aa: ASSPFNVGGPYEQY

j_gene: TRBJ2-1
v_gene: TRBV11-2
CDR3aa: ASSLGTSGWWF

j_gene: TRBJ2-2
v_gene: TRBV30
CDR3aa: AWSRLAGRSTGELF

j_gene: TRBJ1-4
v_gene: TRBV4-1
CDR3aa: ASSHGAGGGEKLF

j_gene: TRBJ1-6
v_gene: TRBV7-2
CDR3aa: ASRPTGTDFSPLH

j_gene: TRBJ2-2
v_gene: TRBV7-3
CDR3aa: ASRGPGHGAGELF

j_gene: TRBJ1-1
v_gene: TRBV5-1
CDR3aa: ASSFRGIWENTEAF

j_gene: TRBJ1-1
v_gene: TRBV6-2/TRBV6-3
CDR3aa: ASSYSTTGGRRRMNTEAF

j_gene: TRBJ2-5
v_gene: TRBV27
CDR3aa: ASEETQY

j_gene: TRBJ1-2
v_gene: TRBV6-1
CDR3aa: ASSELVANYGYT

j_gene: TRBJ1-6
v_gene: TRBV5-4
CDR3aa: ASSLDRSNSPLH

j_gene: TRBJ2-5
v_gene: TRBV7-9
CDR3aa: ASSLAQGIQETQY

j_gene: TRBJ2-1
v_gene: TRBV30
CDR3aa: AWSTSGGTRTRNEQF

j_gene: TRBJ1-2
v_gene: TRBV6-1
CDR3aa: ASSESTGGAYRGYT

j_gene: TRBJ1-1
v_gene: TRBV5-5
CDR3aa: ASSLSGLDTEAF

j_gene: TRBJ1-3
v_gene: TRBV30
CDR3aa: AWTSGRGQRNTIY

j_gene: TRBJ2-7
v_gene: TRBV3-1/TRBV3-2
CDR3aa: ASSLQTGGPPYEQY

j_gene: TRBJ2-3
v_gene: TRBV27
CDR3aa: ASSLPGQGTDTQY

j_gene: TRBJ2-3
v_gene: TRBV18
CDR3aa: ASSPPSQTDTQY

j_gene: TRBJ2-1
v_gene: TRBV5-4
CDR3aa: ASSLTSGRHEQF

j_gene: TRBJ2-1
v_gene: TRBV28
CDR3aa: ASQTSGSRDEQF

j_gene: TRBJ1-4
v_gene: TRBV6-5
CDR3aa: ASSYRRGLEKLF

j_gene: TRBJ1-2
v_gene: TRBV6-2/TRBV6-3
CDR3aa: ASSSAGPYYGYT

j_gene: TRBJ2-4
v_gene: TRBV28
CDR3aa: ASSIPGTGEYNIQY

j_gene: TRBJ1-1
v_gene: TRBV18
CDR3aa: ASSLRQGMNTEAF

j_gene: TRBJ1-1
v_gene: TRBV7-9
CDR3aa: ASSHPLMNTEAF

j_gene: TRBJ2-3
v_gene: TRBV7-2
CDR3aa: ASSLISGLPTDTQY

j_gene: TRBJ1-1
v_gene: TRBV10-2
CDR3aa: ASSDQGTSEAF

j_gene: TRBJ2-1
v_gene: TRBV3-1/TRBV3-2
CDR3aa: ASSLIMEGPYNEQF

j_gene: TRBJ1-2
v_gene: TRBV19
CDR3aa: ASSALLQGGGYT

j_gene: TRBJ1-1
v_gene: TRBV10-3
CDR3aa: AISESKGAMNTEAF

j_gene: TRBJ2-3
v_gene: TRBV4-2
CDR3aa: ASSPVRGGTDTQY

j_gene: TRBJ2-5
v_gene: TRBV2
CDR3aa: ASRDLQGSQETQY

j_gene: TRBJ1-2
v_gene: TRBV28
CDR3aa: ASTSPPTYGYT

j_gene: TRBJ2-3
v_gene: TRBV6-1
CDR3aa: ASSERPSRGSTDTQY

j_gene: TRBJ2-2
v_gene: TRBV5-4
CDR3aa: ASGDVTVGTNTGELF

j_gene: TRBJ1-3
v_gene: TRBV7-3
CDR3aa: ASSLTPTSGNTIY

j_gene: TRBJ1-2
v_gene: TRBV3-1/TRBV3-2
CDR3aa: ASSQDGDRGFLGYGYT

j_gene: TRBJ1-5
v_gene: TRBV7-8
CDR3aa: ASSLQSQPQH

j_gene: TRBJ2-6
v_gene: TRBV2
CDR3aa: ASSLGANVLT

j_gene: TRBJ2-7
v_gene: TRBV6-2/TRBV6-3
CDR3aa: ASSTGTVGGYEQY

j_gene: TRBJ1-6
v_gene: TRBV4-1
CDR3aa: ASSQVRGNYNSPLH

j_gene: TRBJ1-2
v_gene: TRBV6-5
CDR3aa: ASSYSPGFYGYT

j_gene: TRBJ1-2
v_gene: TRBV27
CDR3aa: ASSPGTGFSNYGYT

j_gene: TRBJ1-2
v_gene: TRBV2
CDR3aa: ASSQQGGGGYT

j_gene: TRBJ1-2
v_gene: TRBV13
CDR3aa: ASSSPREGRGYT

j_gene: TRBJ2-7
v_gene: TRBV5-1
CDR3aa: ASSPGGLGDEQY

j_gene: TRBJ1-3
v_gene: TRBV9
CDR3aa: ASSVVWISGNTIY

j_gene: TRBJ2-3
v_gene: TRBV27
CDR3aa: ASSKGLALNTDTQY

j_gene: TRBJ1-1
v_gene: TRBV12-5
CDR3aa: ASGGQVNTEAF

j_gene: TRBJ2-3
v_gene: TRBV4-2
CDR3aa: ASSQEDPTDTQY